The 32 T cell receptor beta chains below come from one sample, sequenced in a study of human CD8 memory T cell subsets (dated by TCRdb to the early 2020s). A Human TCR Profiling Kit was used to prepare UMI-labeled 5' RACE TCRbeta libraries. Reprocessed by TCRdb, the reads give a single entry per CDR3 protein sequence, without DNA. This sample's listing comprises thousands of distinct CDR3 sequences. The ten largest clones represent 20% to 25% of the sample. The material sequenced was CD8+ T cells from PBMCs. The source of these receptors is a human donor in good health.

The chain recombines TRBV28 with TRBJ2-3; the D call of TRBD2 rests on TCRdb alone, since no DNA is present to check it. The germline CDR1 and CDR2 sequences are MDHEN and SYDVKM. The CDR3 has 16 amino acids. CDR3: CASSFPRGSSTDTQYF.

The V gene is TRBV11-2, the J gene TRBJ2-3; TCRdb calls TRBD1, which cannot be checked without DNA. The CDR3 contains 15 residues. Germline loops: CDR1 SGHAT, CDR2 FQNNGV. The CDR3 reads CASSFSGSGTDTQYF.

V and J are TRBV6-1 and TRBJ2-7; the TCRdb call, TRBD1, lacks DNA for checking. CDR1 MNHNS and CDR2 SASEGT come from the germline V gene. The CDR3 length is 13 residues. CDR3 amino acids: CASSEWTGNEQYF.

In terms of frequency, this clonotype is medium-sized. The chain joins TRBV28 to TRBJ1-5; checking the TCRdb D call of TRBD1 is not possible without DNA. CDR1 is MDHEN and CDR2 is SYDVKM in the germline V gene. The CDR3 runs 16 residues. The CDR3 loop reads CASSQLRGRGKQPQHF. Full variable domain (outside the CDR3, taken from reference TRBV28 and TRBJ1-5): DVKVTQSSRYLVKRTGEKVFLECVQDMDHENMFWYRQDPGLGLRLIYFSYDVKMKEKGDIPEGYSVSREKKERFSLILESASTNQTSMYLCASSQLRGRGKQPQHFGDGTRLSIL.

This clonotype shows up as medium-sized by frequency. The rearrangement links TRBV11-2 to TRBJ1-3. This CDR3 is built from 14 residues. CDR1 and CDR2 from the germline V gene are SGHAT and FQNNGV. CDR3 residues: CASSSVVSGNTIYF.

The J gene is TRBJ2-3, the V gene TRBV29-1; the TCRdb D gene call, TRBD1, has no DNA to confirm it. The CDR3 has 14 amino acids. Germline assignment: CDR1 SQVTM and CDR2 ANQGSEA. The CDR3 is CSGNGGPGTDTQYF.

The chain joins TRBV14 to TRBJ2-1. This CDR3 region has 15 residues. Per germline, CDR1 SGHDN and CDR2 FVKESK. The CDR3 sequence: CASSQQQRSYNEQFF. Based on the CDR3 plus reference TRBV14 and TRBJ2-1, the full variable domain is EAGVTQFPSHSVIEKGQTVTLRCDPISGHDNLYWYRRVMGKEIKFLLHFVKESKQDESGMPNNRFLAERTGGTYSTLKVQPAELEDSGVYFCASSQQQRSYNEQFFGPGTRLTVL.

The chain combines TRBV29-1 with TRBJ1-1. From germline, CDR1 is SQVTM and CDR2 ANQGSEA. The CDR3 totals 14 residues. The CDR3 protein is CSVERGGGNTEAFF.

This sequence joins TRBV2 and TRBJ2-7; TCRdb proposes TRBD1, but this gene call is untestable without DNA. The CDR3 runs to 12 residues. Germline V gene data show CDR1 as SNHLY and CDR2 as FYNNEI. CDR3 residues: CASWDRASEQYF.

The rearrangement uses TRBV19 and TRBJ1-1. This CDR3 has 13 residues. CDR1 is LNHDA and CDR2 is SQIVND in the germline V gene (reference sequence). Here the CDR3 reads CASTFGGGTEAFF.

The CDR3 region is CASSLFGTGDQSQYF. The chain uses TRBV5-1 and TRBJ2-7; lacking DNA, the TRBD1 call made by TCRdb goes unchecked. This CDR3 has 15 amino acids. CDR1 and CDR2 (germline): SGHRS, YFSETQ.

This chain joins TRBV10-3 and TRBJ2-1; with no DNA, the TCRdb D assignment of TRBD2 cannot be verified. There are 15 residues in the CDR3. Germline values: CDR1 ENHRY, CDR2 SYGVKD. CDR3 region: CAISASGSGYNEQFF.

This rearrangement joins TRBV28 to TRBJ2-7; TCRdb's assignment of TRBD1 cannot be checked, as there is no DNA. The CDR3 has 13 residues. Germline CDR1 and CDR2: MDHEN and SYDVKM. The CDR3: CASSFQGYYEQYF. The variable domain in full, completed from reference TRBV28 and TRBJ2-7, reads DVKVTQSSRYLVKRTGEKVFLECVQDMDHENMFWYRQDPGLGLRLIYFSYDVKMKEKGDIPEGYSVSREKKERFSLILESASTNQTSMYLCASSFQGYYEQYFGPGTRLTVT.

The J gene is TRBJ2-1, the V gene TRBV29-1; lacking DNA, the TRBD1 call made by TCRdb goes unchecked. The CDR3 has 14 amino acids. The germline V gene has CDR1 SQVTM and CDR2 ANQGSEA. The CDR3 protein is CSVEGQGAVNEQFF.

The rearrangement links TRBV5-1 to TRBJ2-7; TCRdb's assignment of TRBD2 cannot be checked, as there is no DNA. Germline values: CDR1 SGHRS, CDR2 YFSETQ. There are 16 residues in the CDR3. CDR3 amino acids: CASSQGLAGGYHEQYF.

J is TRBJ2-7 and V is TRBV11-2; TCRdb names TRBD2, which stays unverified in the absence of DNA. Germline V lookup: CDR1 SGHAT, CDR2 FQNNGV. CDR3 length: 14 residues. The CDR3 spells CASSLVAGTHEQYF.

V usage is TRBV7-9 and J usage is TRBJ2-7; TCRdb names TRBD1, which stays unverified in the absence of DNA. This CDR3 region has 15 residues. Germline CDR1 SEHNR, CDR2 FQNEAQ (reference sequence). This CDR3 is CASSHPGQGSYEQYF.

The chain is built from TRBV2 and TRBJ2-7. The V gene's germline CDR1 is SNHLY and CDR2 FYNNEI. The CDR3 contains 15 residues. The CDR3 spells CASSERSGRAYEQYF.

The V and J genes are TRBV4-1 and TRBJ2-1; TCRdb's D call, TRBD2, is unchecked because there is no DNA. Germline assignment: CDR1 MGHRA and CDR2 YSYEKL. CDR3 length equals 16 residues. The chain's CDR3 is CASSQAGLADYNEQFF.

The rearrangement links TRBV28 to TRBJ2-5. CDR3 length: 16 amino acids. Germline CDR1 and CDR2: MDHEN and SYDVKM. CDR3 protein: CASSDLGARYQETQYF.

This sequence joins TRBV29-1 and TRBJ1-2. CDR1 is SQVTM and CDR2 is ANQGSEA in the germline V gene. The CDR3 has 13 residues. The CDR3 protein is CSVEDRQTYGYTF.

The chain has TRBV29-1 and TRBJ1-4; TCRdb proposes TRBD1, but this gene call is untestable without DNA. The CDR3 runs 17 residues. The germline gives CDR1 SQVTM, CDR2 ANQGSEA. The CDR3 sequence: CSVLGRDSSHLREKLFF.

V is TRBV4-1 and J is TRBJ2-1. The CDR3 is 16 residues long. Germline V gene lookup returns CDR1 MGHRA and CDR2 YSYEKL. CDR3 residues: CASSQEGRNSYNEQFF.

The V gene is TRBV28, the J gene TRBJ2-7; TCRdb names TRBD1, which stays unverified in the absence of DNA. Germline V CDR1 and CDR2: MDHEN, SYDVKM. The CDR3 spans 15 residues. CDR3: CASSLHRGGSYEQYF.

The chain has TRBV5-6 and TRBJ2-5. Germline V gene lookup returns CDR1 SGHDT and CDR2 YYEEEE. CDR3 length: 20 amino acids. The CDR3 loop reads CASSGRGIGIGAMSEKTQYF.

This sequence joins TRBV5-4 and TRBJ2-7. Per the germline V gene, CDR1 is SGHNT and CDR2 is YYREEE (reference sequence). The CDR3 is made up of 13 amino acids. CDR3 protein: CASKVFDSYEQYF.

J is TRBJ2-3 and V is TRBV11-3; TCRdb indicates TRBD1, and absent DNA this call remains unverified. Germline V gene data show CDR1 as SGHNT and CDR2 as YENEEA. CDR3 length equals 15 residues. Here the CDR3 reads CASSSWDIHTDTQYF.

This sequence joins TRBV18 and TRBJ2-5. CDR3 length: 12 amino acids. Germline values: CDR1 KGHSH, CDR2 LQKENI. CDR3 protein: CASSPQEETQYF. The whole variable domain, filled in from reference TRBV18 and TRBJ2-5, reads NAGVMQNPRHLVRRRGQEARLRCSPMKGHSHVYWYRQLPEEGLKFMVYLQKENIIDESGMPKERFSAEFPKEGPSILRIQQVVRGDSAAYFCASSPQEETQYFGPGTRLLVL.

The J gene is TRBJ2-1, the V gene TRBV27; TCRdb proposes TRBD2, but this gene call is untestable without DNA. Germline CDR1 and CDR2: MNHEY and SMNVEV (reference sequence). The CDR3 is made up of 16 amino acids. CDR3 sequence: CASSFAPSGLYNEQFF.

This chain uses TRBV7-9 with TRBJ2-2; TCRdb calls TRBD2, which cannot be checked without DNA. CDR1 is SEHNR, CDR2 FQNEAQ, per germline (reference sequence). This CDR3 has 16 amino acids. The CDR3 is CASSLVAGVETGELFF. Supplemented by reference TRBV7-9 and TRBJ2-2, the full variable domain reads DTGVSQNPRHKITKRGQNVTFRCDPISEHNRLYWYRQTLGQGPEFLTYFQNEAQLEKSRLLSDRFSAERPKGSFSTLEIQRTEQGDSAMYLCASSLVAGVETGELFFGEGSRLTVL.

This sequence joins TRBV20-1 and TRBJ2-7; no DNA is available, so the TRBD2 call from TCRdb remains unchecked. This CDR3 has 14 residues. The V gene's germline CDR1 is DFQATT and CDR2 SNEGSKA (reference sequence). The chain's CDR3 is CSARATSGGYEQYF.

The V gene is TRBV7-7, the J gene TRBJ2-5. Germline lookup yields CDR1 SSHAT and CDR2 FNYEAQ (reference sequence). There are 13 residues in the CDR3. The CDR3 loop reads CASSLAIQETQYF.